Shown below are 8 T cell receptor beta chains from a single sample sequenced in a study of blood T cells in healthy people across ages. Primed by a sample-barcoded 5' primer and a J-beta primer mix, a second PCR proceeded for roughly 7 to 11 cycles. Each CDR3 protein is one row after TCRdb ran MiXCR on the 5' RACE reads. The sample carries 1.5 million to 2 million distinct CDR3 sequences, 28% recorded once. Specimen: blood. The source is a woman in her 30s in good health.

This clonotype was observed a few times. The rearrangement links TRBV5-1 to TRBJ1-2; 8 positions match TRBD1. CDR1 is SGHRS, CDR2 YFSETQ, per germline. The CDR3 extends over 15 amino acids. V trimming: 3 bases; J trimming: 4 bases; junction bases outside the gene matches: 8. CDR3 DNA: TGCGCCAGCAGCTCCCCCTACGACAGGGGCTATGGCTACACCTTC. It specifies CASSSPYDRGYGYTF.

The genes are TRBV28 and TRBJ2-3; the D is unclear. The germline V and J ends were trimmed by 7 bases and 2 bases, with 7 bases remaining between them. The CDR3 has 12 amino acids. The germline CDR1 and CDR2 sequences are MDHEN and SYDVKM. CDR3 sequence: CASNSFTDTQYF. CDR3 nucleotides: TGTGCCAGCAACAGTTTCACAGATACGCAGTATTTT.

This clonotype has a handful of counts. The chain combines TRBV7-6 with TRBJ2-7, with 9 positions matching TRBD2. Germline CDR1 and CDR2: SGHVS and FNYEAQ. The CDR3 length is 17 residues. After removal of 0 bases from V and 7 bases from J, the junction contained 13 bases not matched to a gene. This CDR3 is CASSLAGGGAPYNEQYF. DNA of the CDR3: TGTGCCAGCAGCTTAGCGGGCGGGGGGGCTCCCTACAATGAGCAGTACTTC.

Only a few counts were recorded for this clonotype. This chain connects TRBV7-2 to TRBJ2-7; D is possibly TRBD2 (6 bases). With 0 bases removed from V and 5 bases from J, the gap between germline ends came to 14 bases. CDR3 length equals 15 residues. The V gene's germline CDR1 is SGHTA and CDR2 FQGNSA. This CDR3 is CASSLARGPGHEQYF. In DNA form, the CDR3 reads TGTGCCAGCAGCTTAGCGCGGGGACCGGGCCACGAGCAGTACTTC.

The chain has TRBV7-9 and TRBJ2-3, with 9 bases fitting TRBD1. The germline V gene has CDR1 SEHNR and CDR2 FQNEAQ (reference sequence). This CDR3 is 11 amino acids long. The J segment lost 9 bases and the V segment lost 7 bases, leaving 2 bases of the junction unmatched. The CDR3 nucleotides are TGTGCCAGCACCGGACAGGGGACGCAGTATTTT. Its protein product is CASTGQGTQYF.

The rearrangement joins TRBV7-9 to TRBJ2-7; 12 nucleotides align to TRBD2. The germline CDR1 and CDR2 sequences are SEHNR and FQNEAQ (reference sequence). The V segment lost 5 bases and the J segment 4 bases; nucleotides outside the gene matches: 9. This CDR3 has 16 amino acids. CDR3 sequence (DNA): TGTGCCAGCAGCCCTCTGACTAGCGGGGGCCAGTACGAGCAGTACTTC. This encodes CASSPLTSGGQYEQYF.

This clonotype was picked up a small number of times. The gene calls are TRBV20-1 and TRBJ2-1, with a weak D call TRBD1 (6 bases). The CDR3 is 17 residues long. The germline V gene has CDR1 DFQATT and CDR2 SNEGSKA (reference sequence). The V end was cut by 1 base, the J end by 4 bases, with 20 bases between. The CDR3 loop is CSARVRDRPTPYNEQFF. CDR3 nucleotides: TGCAGTGCTAGAGTCCGAGACAGGCCAACACCTTACAATGAGCAGTTCTTC.

There are a few counts of this clonotype. This chain links TRBV3-1 with TRBJ1-4; 8 bases line up with TRBD1. V lost 5 bases and J lost 6; bases outside the gene matches: 8. Germline CDR1 LGHDT, CDR2 YNNKEL (reference sequence). The CDR3 runs to 15 residues. CDR3 nucleotide sequence: TGTGCCAGCAGCTTCAGGGGGCTGAGGGATGAAAAACTGTTTTTT. Translated, it gives CASSFRGLRDEKLFF.